The 10 T cell receptor beta chains in this list originate from one sample, sequenced in a study of CXCR3-negative and CXCR3-positive naive CD8 T cells. General observations from the study: CXCR3-positive naive cells had more hydrophobic TRB CDR3s than CXCR3-negative naive cells.

The method, 5' RACE with UMI labels, was used to prepare the TRB cDNA libraries. TCRdb derives one entry per CDR3 protein from the 5' RACE reads, leaving out DNA. The sample table sets out over 55,000 distinct CDR3 sequences. What these receptors recognize is not known. Sample: naive CXCR3+ CD8+ T cells from blood. Sample subset: CD45RO-CCR7+CD27+CD95- naive CD8+ T cells expressing CXCR3 (TNR3+). The origin of the receptors is a human donor in good health. Some clones in this sample may be carry-over from other donors' samples.

The V gene is TRBV12-3 or TRBV12-4, the J gene TRBJ2-3; the TRBD2 assignment by TCRdb is unverifiable without DNA. The CDR3 contains 16 residues. CDR3 amino acids: CASRPGLAGSTDTQYF.

This sequence joins TRBV7-9 and TRBJ1-6; TCRdb outputs TRBD1, but without DNA this stays unchecked. Germline V gene sequence: CDR1 SEHNR, CDR2 FQNEAQ (reference sequence). CDR3 length equals 14 residues. This CDR3 is CASSRTGADSPLHF.

This chain joins TRBV6-5 and TRBJ2-2; as DNA is missing, the TRBD1 call by TCRdb cannot be tested. The CDR3 has 12 residues. Germline V gene data show CDR1 as MNHEY and CDR2 as SVGAGI. This CDR3 is CASTGYTGELFF.

The genes are TRBV20-1 and TRBJ2-1; TCRdb selects TRBD1, and the lack of DNA leaves this call unchecked. The CDR3 runs to 15 residues. CDR1 and CDR2 (germline): DFQATT, SNEGSKA (reference sequence). CDR3 residues: CSVRGQGQEYNEQFF.

The J gene is TRBJ1-5, the V gene TRBV20-1; TCRdb calls TRBD1, which cannot be checked without DNA. Per the germline V gene, CDR1 is DFQATT and CDR2 is SNEGSKA (reference sequence). The CDR3 extends over 13 amino acids. This CDR3 reads CSASGPGPTTQHF.

The V gene is TRBV23-1, the J gene TRBJ2-7; TCRdb proposes TRBD1, but this gene call is untestable without DNA. TRBV23-1 is placed among ORFs of uncertain function. This CDR3 has 14 amino acids. Here the CDR3 reads CASSHLDRFYEQYF.

V gene TRBV28 combines with J gene TRBJ2-3. This CDR3 region has 15 residues. Looked up from germline, CDR1 is MDHEN and CDR2 is SYDVKM. This CDR3 reads CASSNRLGNTDTQYF.

This chain's CDR3 is CASTGGTSPGELFF. The chain couples TRBV12-3 or TRBV12-4 to TRBJ2-2; with no DNA, the TCRdb D assignment of TRBD2 cannot be verified. This CDR3 has 14 residues.

The genes are TRBV7-2 and TRBJ2-5; TCRdb outputs TRBD2, but without DNA this stays unchecked. The germline gives CDR1 SGHTA, CDR2 FQGNSA. The CDR3 contains 16 residues. The CDR3 sequence is CASSLVGGGYQETQYF.

The chain is built from TRBV29-1 and TRBJ1-2. Germline V gene lookup returns CDR1 SQVTM and CDR2 ANQGSEA. CDR3 length: 14 residues. The CDR3 protein is CSVNYILPNYGYTF.